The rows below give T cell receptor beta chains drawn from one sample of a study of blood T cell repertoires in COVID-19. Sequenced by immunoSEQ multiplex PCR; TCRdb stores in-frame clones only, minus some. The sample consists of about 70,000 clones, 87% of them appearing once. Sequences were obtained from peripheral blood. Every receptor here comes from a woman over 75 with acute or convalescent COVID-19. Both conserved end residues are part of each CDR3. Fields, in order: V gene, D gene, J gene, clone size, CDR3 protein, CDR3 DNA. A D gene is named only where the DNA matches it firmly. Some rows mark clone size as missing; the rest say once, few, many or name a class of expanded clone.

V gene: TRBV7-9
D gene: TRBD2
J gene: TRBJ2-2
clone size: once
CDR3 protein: CASSLWGTRNTGELFF
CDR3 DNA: TGTGCCAGCAGCTTATGGGGGACTAGGAACACCGGGGAGCTGTTTTTT

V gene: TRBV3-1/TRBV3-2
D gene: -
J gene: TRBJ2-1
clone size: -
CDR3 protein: CASSQVGTLAARGSFF
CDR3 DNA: TGTGCCAGCAGCCAAGTGGGGACTCTCGCGGCCAGGGGGTCGTTCTTC

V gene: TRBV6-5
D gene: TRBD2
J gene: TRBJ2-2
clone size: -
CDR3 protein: CAVTRGVQLFF
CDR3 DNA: TGTGCCGTGACTCGGGGGGTGCAGCTGTTTTTT

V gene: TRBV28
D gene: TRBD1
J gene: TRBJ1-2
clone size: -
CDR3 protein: CASRTPGQGYGYTF
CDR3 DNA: TGTGCCAGCAGGACTCCGGGACAGGGCTATGGCTACACCTTC

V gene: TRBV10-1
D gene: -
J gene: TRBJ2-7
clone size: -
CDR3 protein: CASSGPETLGGYEQYF
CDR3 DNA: TGCGCCAGCAGTGGGCCGGAGACCCTCGGTGGGTACGAGCAGTACTTC

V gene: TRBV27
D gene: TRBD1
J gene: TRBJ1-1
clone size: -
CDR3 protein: CASRPGQEAFF
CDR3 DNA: TGTGCCAGCAGGCCGGGACAGGAAGCTTTCTTT

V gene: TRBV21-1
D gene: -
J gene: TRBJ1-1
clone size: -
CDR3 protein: CASSKLRALNTEAFF
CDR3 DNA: TGTGCCAGCAGCAAACTCAGGGCCCTGAACACTGAAGCTTTCTTT

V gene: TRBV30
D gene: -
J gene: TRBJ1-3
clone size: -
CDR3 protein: CAWGPTGRSGNTIYF
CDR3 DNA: TGTGCCTGGGGCCCCACGGGGAGGTCTGGAAACACCATATATTTT

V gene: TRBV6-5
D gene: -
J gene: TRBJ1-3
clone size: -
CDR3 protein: CASDLRGNGNTIYF
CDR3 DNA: TGTGCCAGCGACCTTAGGGGGAATGGAAACACCATATATTTT

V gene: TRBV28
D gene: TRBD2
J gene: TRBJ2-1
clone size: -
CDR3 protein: CASSFPWGTSGGDEQFF
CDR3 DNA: TGTGCCAGCAGTTTCCCGTGGGGCACTAGCGGAGGGGATGAGCAGTTCTTC

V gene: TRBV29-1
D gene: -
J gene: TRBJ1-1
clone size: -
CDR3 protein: CSVERFNTEAFF
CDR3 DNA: TGCAGCGTTGAGCGGTTTAACACTGAAGCTTTCTTT

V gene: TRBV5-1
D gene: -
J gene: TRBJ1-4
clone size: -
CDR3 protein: CASRPGREFGKLFF
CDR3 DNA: TGCGCCAGCAGACCGGGACGGGAGTTTGGGAAACTGTTTTTT

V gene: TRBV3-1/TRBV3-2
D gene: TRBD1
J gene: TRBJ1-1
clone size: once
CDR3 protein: CASSQGDRRAEAFF
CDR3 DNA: TGTGCCAGCAGCCAAGGGGACAGAAGGGCTGAAGCTTTCTTT

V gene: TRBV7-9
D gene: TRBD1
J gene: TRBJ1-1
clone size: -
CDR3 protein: CASSLQGASEAFF
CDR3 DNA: TGTGCCAGCAGCTTGCAGGGGGCAAGTGAAGCTTTCTTT

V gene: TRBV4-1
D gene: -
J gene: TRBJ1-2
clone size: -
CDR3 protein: CASSQGRQSREYTF
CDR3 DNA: TGCGCCAGCAGCCAAGGCCGACAATCCCGTGAATACACCTTC

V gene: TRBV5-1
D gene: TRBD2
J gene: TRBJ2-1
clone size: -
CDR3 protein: CASRPGTSGPGLYNEQFF
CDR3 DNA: TGCGCCAGCAGACCCGGTACTAGCGGTCCCGGTTTGTACAATGAGCAGTTCTTC

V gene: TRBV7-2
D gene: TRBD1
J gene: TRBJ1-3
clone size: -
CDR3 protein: CASSSRQGRRNTIYF
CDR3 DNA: TGTGCCAGCAGCTCCAGACAGGGAAGGCGAAACACCATATATTTT

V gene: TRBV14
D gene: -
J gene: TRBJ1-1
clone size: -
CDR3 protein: CASSQRGANTEAFF
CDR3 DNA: TGTGCCAGCAGCCAACGGGGGGCAAACACTGAAGCTTTCTTT

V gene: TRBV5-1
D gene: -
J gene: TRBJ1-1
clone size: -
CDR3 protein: CASSLSGLNTEAFF
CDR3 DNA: TGCGCCAGCAGCTTGTCGGGTTTGAACACTGAAGCTTTCTTT

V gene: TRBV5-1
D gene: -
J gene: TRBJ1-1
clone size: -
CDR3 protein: CASSFTGKAATEAFF
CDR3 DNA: TGCGCCAGCAGCTTCACAGGTAAGGCTGCCACTGAAGCTTTCTTT

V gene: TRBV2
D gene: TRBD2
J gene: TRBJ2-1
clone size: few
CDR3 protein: CASSPTLAGVRNEQFF
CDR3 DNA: TGTGCCAGCAGTCCAACCCTAGCGGGAGTACGCAATGAGCAGTTCTTC

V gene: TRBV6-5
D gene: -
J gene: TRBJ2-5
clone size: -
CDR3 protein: CASSYSTLQTQYF
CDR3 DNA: TGTGCCAGCAGTTACTCGACTCTACAGACCCAGTACTTC

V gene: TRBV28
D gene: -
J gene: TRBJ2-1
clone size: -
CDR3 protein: CASSQSVRFTFYNEQFF
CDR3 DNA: TGTGCCAGCAGCCAAAGCGTACGGTTTACTTTTTACAATGAGCAGTTCTTC